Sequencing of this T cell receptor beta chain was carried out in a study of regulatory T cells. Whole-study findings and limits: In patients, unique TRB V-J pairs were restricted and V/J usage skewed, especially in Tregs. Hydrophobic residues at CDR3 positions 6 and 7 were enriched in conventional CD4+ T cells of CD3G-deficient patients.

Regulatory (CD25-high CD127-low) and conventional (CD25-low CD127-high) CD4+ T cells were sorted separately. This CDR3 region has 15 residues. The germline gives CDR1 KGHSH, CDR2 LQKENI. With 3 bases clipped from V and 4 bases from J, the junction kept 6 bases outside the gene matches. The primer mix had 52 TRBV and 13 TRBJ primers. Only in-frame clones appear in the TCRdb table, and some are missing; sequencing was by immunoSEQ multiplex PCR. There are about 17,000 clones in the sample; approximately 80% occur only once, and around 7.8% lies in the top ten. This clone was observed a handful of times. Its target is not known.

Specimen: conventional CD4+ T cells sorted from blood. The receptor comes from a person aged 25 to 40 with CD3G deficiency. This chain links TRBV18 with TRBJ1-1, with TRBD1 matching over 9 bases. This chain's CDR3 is CASSPDRGLGTEAFF. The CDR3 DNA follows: TGTGCCAGCTCACCTGACAGGGGGTTGGGCACTGAAGCTTTCTTT.